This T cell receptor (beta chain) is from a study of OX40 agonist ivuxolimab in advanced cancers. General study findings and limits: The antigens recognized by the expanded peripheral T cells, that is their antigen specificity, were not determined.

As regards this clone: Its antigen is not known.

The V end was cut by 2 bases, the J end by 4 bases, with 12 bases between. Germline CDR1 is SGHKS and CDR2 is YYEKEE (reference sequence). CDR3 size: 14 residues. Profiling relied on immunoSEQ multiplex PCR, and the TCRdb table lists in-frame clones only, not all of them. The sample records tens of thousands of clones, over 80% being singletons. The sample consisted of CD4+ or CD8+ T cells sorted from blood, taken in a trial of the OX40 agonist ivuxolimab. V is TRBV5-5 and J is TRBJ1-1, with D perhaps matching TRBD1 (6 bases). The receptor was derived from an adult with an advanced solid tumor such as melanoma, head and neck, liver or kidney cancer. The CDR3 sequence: CASSFQGFGTEAFF. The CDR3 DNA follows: TGTGCCAGCAGCTTCCAGGGGTTTGGCACTGAAGCTTTCTTT.